Listed here are 14 T cell receptor beta chains from one sample, sequenced in a study of blood T cell repertoires in COVID-19. Repertoires were generated with immunoSEQ multiplex PCR, while TCRdb's copy carries only in-frame clones and drops some. Altogether 300,000 or so clones are present, around 86% being singletons, with the ten largest covering 1%. The specimen sequenced was peripheral blood. Receptors originate from a middle-aged man with active or convalescent COVID-19.

This chain joins TRBV28 and TRBJ1-2; D not certain. The germline V and J ends were trimmed by 7 bases and 5 bases, with 23 bases remaining between them. Germline-derived CDR1 and CDR2 are MDHEN and SYDVKM. There are 16 residues in the CDR3. CDR3 protein: CASKITGGIPEYGYTF. Written as DNA, the CDR3 is TGTGCCAGCAAGATCACGGGAGGGATTCCCGAATATGGCTACACCTTC.

The CDR3 here is CASIPGTGLNEQFF. CDR3 coding DNA: TGTGCCAGCATTCCGGGGACAGGGCTCAATGAGCAGTTCTTC. The V and J genes are TRBV2 and TRBJ2-1; TRBD1 matches at 9 bases. CDR1 SNHLY and CDR2 FYNNEI come from the germline V gene. The CDR3 totals 14 residues. The junction had 7 bases not matched to a gene; V was cut back by 7 bases and J by 6 bases.

The chain has TRBV19 and TRBJ1-2, with TRBD1 matching 7 bases. CDR1 and CDR2 (germline): LNHDA, SQIVND (reference sequence). Trimming cost V 6 bases and J 7 bases; bases outside gene matches: 14. There are 15 residues in the CDR3. In DNA form, the CDR3 reads TGTGCCAGTAGCCCCCCTTACAGGGGTGGTAGTGGCTACACCTTC. It specifies CASSPPYRGGSGYTF. Full variable domain (remainder filled in from reference TRBV19 and TRBJ1-2): DGGITQSPKYLFRKEGQNVTLSCEQNLNHDAMYWYRQDPGQGLRLIYYSQIVNDFQKGDIAEGYSVSREKKESFPLTVTSAQKNPTAFYLCASSPPYRGGSGYTFGSGTRLTVV.

The chain is built from TRBV7-9 and TRBJ1-1; tentative D call: TRBD1 (6 bases). The V and J ends lost 2 bases and 3 bases respectively, with 25 bases between them. Germline V gene lookup returns CDR1 SEHNR and CDR2 FQNEAQ (reference sequence). CDR3 length: 19 residues. Here the CDR3 DNA reads TGTGCCAGCAGCTTACTTGGGGTAAGTGCTGGGGGCGCGGACACTGAAGCTTTCTTT. Translating gives CASSLLGVSAGGADTEAFF.

The genes are TRBV5-1 and TRBJ2-5, with D perhaps matching TRBD1 (6 bases). Germline V gives CDR1 SGHRS, CDR2 YFSETQ. V was trimmed by 0 bases and J by 3 bases, leaving 15 bases between them. The CDR3 covers 16 residues. The chain's CDR3 is CASSLGPGVAEETQYF. CDR3 DNA sequence: TGCGCCAGCAGCTTGGGGCCAGGGGTCGCCGAAGAGACCCAGTACTTC.

The rearrangement joins TRBV7-9 to TRBJ1-2, with 11 bases identical to TRBD1. The V and J ends lost 11 bases and 5 bases, in that order; junction bases with no gene match: 4. CDR1 and CDR2 (germline): SEHNR, FQNEAQ (reference sequence). This CDR3 region has 12 residues. CDR3 nucleotide sequence: TGTGCCGGGGACAGGGGGAATTATGGCTACACCTTC. Its translation is CAGDRGNYGYTF.

This clone was found a few times. This sequence joins TRBV29-1 and TRBJ1-2; a weak D match, TRBD1 (5 bases). V was shortened by 0 bases and J by 8 bases, with 7 bases between the two germline ends. Per germline, CDR1 SQVTM and CDR2 ANQGSEA. This CDR3 contains 11 residues. DNA for the CDR3: TGCAGCGTTGAAGACCAGGGAGGCTACACCTTC. Protein product: CSVEDQGGYTF.

The rearrangement uses TRBV2 and TRBJ1-1; maybe TRBD1 (6 bases). Trimming pared 7 bases from V and 0 bases from J, leaving 9 bases between. Germline V gives CDR1 SNHLY, CDR2 FYNNEI. The CDR3 loop spans 13 amino acids. The CDR3 coding sequence is TGTGCCAGCACCCAGGGGTTGAACACTGAAGCTTTCTTT. Translated: CASTQGLNTEAFF.

The chain links TRBV11-1 to TRBJ2-3; possibly TRBD2 for D (6 bases). CDR3 length: 15 amino acids. The V gene lost 0 bases and the J gene lost 3 bases, with 10 bases spanning the gap. Germline lookup yields CDR1 SGHAT and CDR2 FQDESV (reference sequence). Here the CDR3 reads CASSLALLATDTQYF. In DNA form, the CDR3 reads TGTGCCAGCAGCTTAGCGTTACTAGCTACAGATACGCAGTATTTT.

The chain has TRBV19 and TRBJ1-1, with no clear D. V dropped 3 bases and J dropped 5 bases, with 10 bases sitting between them. The CDR3 totals 13 residues. Per germline, CDR1 LNHDA and CDR2 SQIVND (reference sequence). CDR3 bases: TGTGCCAGTAGTATGGGGAGGAGGACTGAAGCTTTCTTT. Its translation: CASSMGRRTEAFF.

The chain uses TRBV30 and TRBJ1-3, with D perhaps matching TRBD1 (5 bases). The germline gives CDR1 GTSNPN, CDR2 SVGIG (reference sequence). Trimming removed 1 base from V and 0 bases from J, with 7 bases in between. The CDR3 is 14 amino acids. CDR3 nucleotide sequence: TGTGCCTGGAGTGGGACATTCTCTGGAAACACCATATATTTT. It codes for CAWSGTFSGNTIYF.

The chain carries TRBV19 and TRBJ2-7, with 8 bases that match TRBD1. Germline V CDR1 and CDR2: LNHDA, SQIVND (reference sequence). V shed 3 bases and J 3 bases; nucleotides not matched to a gene: 13. The CDR3 length is 17 residues. CDR3 sequence: CASSIWDRFTYDYEQYF. CDR3 bases: TGTGCCAGTAGTATCTGGGACAGGTTCACCTACGACTACGAGCAGTACTTC.

The count of this clone is one. The chain carries TRBV18 and TRBJ2-5; 9 bases line up with TRBD1. After removal of 6 bases from V and 5 bases from J, the junction contained 7 bases not matched to a gene. This CDR3 has 14 residues. Germline-derived CDR1 and CDR2 are KGHSH and LQKENI. The chain's CDR3 is CASSRTGGVETQYF. CDR3 sequence (DNA): TGTGCCAGCTCGCGAACAGGGGGCGTCGAGACCCAGTACTTC.

This clone was picked up a small number of times. The chain recombines TRBV6-6 with TRBJ2-5; possibly TRBD2 for D (5 bases). In germline, CDR1 is MNHNY, CDR2 SVGAGI (reference sequence). The CDR3 sequence is 16 residues long. Trimming took off 5 bases at V and 2 bases at J, with 18 bases between the two ends. The CDR3 region is CASSILSEGTQETQYF. In DNA form, the CDR3 reads TGTGCCAGCAGTATTTTGAGTGAGGGAACTCAAGAGACCCAGTACTTC.